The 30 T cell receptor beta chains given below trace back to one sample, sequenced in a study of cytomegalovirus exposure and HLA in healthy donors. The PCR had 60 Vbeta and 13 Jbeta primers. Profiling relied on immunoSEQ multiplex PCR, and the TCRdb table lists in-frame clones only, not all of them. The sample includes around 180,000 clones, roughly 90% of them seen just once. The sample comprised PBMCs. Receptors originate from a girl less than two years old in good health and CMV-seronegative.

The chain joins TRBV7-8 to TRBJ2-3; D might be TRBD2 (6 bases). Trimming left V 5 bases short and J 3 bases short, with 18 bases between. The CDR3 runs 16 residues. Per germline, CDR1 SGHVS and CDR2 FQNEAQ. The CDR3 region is CASSETSIVKTDTQYF. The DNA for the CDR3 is TGTGCCAGCAGCGAGACTAGTATAGTGAAAACAGATACGCAGTATTTT.

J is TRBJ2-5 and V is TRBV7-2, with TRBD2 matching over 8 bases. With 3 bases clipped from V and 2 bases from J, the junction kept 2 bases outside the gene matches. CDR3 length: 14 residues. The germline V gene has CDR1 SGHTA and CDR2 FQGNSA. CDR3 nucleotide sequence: TGTGCCAGCAGCTTCCGGGGGGGTCAAGAGACCCAGTACTTC. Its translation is CASSFRGGQETQYF.

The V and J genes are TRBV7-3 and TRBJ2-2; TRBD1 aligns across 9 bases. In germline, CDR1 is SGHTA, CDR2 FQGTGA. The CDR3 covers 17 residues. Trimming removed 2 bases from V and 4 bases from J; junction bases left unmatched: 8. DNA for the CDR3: TGTGCCAGCAGCTTAGGGGACAGGGTTATGAGCACCGGGGAGCTGTTTTTT. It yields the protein CASSLGDRVMSTGELFF.

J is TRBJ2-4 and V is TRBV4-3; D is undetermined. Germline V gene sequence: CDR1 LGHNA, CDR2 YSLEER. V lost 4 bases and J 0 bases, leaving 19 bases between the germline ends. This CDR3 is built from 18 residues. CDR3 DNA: TGCGCCAGCAGCCCTCCTAGTGGTTCGAGACTAGCCAAAAACATTCAGTACTTC. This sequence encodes CASSPPSGSRLAKNIQYF.

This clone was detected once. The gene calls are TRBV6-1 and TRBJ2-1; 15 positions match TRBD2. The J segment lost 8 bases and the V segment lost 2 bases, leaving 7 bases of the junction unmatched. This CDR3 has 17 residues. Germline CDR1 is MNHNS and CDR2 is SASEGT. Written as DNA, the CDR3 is TGTGCCAGCAGTGAACGGACTAGCGGGAGGGCCGGACATGAGCAGTTCTTC. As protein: CASSERTSGRAGHEQFF.

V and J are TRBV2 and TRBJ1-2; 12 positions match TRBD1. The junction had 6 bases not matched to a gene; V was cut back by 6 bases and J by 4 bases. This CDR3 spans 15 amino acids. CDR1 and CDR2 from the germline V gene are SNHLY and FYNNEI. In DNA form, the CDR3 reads TGTGCCAGCAGGGCCGGGACAGGGGGCTCCTATGGCTACACCTTC. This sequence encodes CASRAGTGGSYGYTF.

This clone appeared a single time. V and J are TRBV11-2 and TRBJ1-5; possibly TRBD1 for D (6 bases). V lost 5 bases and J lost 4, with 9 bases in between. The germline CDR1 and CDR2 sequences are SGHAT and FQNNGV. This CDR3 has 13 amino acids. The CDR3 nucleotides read TGTGCCAGCAGCCTACAGGGAAATCAGCCCCAGCATTTT. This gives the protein CASSLQGNQPQHF.

The CDR3 protein is CASSLDRGLAGYNEQFF. DNA of the CDR3: TGCGCCAGCAGCTTGGACCGCGGCCTAGCGGGGTACAATGAGCAGTTCTTC. This sequence joins TRBV5-1 and TRBJ2-1; TRBD2 matches at 9 bases. Germline V gene data show CDR1 as SGHRS and CDR2 as YFSETQ. The CDR3 covers 17 residues. J gave up 4 bases and V 0 bases, and 8 bases lay outside the gene matches.

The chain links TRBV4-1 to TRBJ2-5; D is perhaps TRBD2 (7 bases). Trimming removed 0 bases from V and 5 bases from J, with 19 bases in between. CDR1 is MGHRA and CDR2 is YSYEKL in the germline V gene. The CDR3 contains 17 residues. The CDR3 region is CASSQDRWGGASETQYF. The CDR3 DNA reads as TGCGCCAGCAGCCAAGATCGTTGGGGGGGGGCGTCGGAGACCCAGTACTTC.

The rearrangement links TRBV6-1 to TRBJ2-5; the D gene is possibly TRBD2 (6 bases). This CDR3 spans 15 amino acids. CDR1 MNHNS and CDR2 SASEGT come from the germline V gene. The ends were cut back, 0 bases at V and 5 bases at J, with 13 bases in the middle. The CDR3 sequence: CASSEAWSGLETQYF. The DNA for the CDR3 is TGTGCCAGCAGTGAAGCCTGGAGCGGGTTGGAGACCCAGTACTTC.

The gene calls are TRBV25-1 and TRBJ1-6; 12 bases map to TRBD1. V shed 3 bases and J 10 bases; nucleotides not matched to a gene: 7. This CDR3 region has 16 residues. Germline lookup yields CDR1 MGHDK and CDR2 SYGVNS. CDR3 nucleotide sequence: TGTGCCAGCAGTGAGTGGGGGACAGGGGGCGCGTCACCCCTCCACTTT. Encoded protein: CASSEWGTGGASPLHF.

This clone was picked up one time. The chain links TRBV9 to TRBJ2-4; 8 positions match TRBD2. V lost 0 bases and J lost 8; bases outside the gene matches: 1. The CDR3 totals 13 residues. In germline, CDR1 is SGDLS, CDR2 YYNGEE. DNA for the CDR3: TGTGCCAGCAGCGTAGGGACTAGCCACATTCAGTACTTC. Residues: CASSVGTSHIQYF.

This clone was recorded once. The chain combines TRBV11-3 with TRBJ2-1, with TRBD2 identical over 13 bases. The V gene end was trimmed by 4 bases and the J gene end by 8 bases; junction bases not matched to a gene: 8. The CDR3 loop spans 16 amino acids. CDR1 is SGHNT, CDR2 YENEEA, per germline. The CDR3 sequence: CASSSGLAGRGDEQFF. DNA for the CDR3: TGTGCCAGCAGCTCGGGACTAGCGGGAAGGGGCGATGAGCAGTTCTTC.

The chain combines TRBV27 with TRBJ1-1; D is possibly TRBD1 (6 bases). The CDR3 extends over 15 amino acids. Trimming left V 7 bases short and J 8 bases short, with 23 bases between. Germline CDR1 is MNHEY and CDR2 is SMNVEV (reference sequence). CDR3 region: CASIAKDSPILEAFF. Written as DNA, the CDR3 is TGTGCCAGCATTGCGAAGGACAGTCCAATCCTCGAAGCTTTCTTT.

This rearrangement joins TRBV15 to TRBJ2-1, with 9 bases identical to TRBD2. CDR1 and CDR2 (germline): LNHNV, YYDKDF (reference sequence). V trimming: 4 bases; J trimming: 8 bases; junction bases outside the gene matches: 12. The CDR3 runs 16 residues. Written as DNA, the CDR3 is TGTGCCACCAGCACCTTTACTAGCGGGCGGTTCTATGAGCAGTTCTTC. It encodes CATSTFTSGRFYEQFF.

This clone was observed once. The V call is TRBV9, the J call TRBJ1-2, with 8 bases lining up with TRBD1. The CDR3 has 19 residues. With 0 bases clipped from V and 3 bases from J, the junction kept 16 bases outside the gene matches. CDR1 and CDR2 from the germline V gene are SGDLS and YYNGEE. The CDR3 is CASSVGVAHPGGAHYGYTF. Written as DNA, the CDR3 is TGTGCCAGCAGCGTAGGGGTTGCCCACCCAGGGGGCGCTCACTATGGCTACACCTTC.

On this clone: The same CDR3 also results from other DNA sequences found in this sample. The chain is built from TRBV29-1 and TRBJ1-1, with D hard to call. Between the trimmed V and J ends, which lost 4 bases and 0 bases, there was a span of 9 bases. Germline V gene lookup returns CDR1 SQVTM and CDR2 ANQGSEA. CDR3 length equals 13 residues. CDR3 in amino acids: CSVAGLLNTEAFF. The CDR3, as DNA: TGCAGCGTTGCAGGTCTTCTGAACACTGAAGCTTTCTTT. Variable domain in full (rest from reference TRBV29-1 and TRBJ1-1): SAVISQKPSRDICQRGTSLTIQCQVDSQVTMMFWYRQQPGQSLTLIATANQGSEATYESGFVIDKFPISRPNLTFSTLTVSNMSPEDSSIYLCSVAGLLNTEAFFGQGTRLTVV.

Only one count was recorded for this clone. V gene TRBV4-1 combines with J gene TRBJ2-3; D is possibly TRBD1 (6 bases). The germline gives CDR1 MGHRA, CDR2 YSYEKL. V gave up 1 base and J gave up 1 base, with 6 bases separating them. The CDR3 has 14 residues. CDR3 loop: CASSQGTGTDTQYF. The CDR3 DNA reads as TGCGCCAGCAGCCAAGGGACAGGCACAGATACGCAGTATTTT.

The CDR3 loop is CASSPRVGYGYTF. The CDR3 nucleotides are TGTGCCAGCAGCCCCAGGGTAGGCTATGGCTACACCTTC. The genes are TRBV6-5 and TRBJ1-2; D may be TRBD1 (5 bases). With 6 bases removed from V and 4 bases from J, the gap between germline ends came to 12 bases. The CDR3 has 13 residues. Germline CDR1 and CDR2: MNHEY and SVGAGI.

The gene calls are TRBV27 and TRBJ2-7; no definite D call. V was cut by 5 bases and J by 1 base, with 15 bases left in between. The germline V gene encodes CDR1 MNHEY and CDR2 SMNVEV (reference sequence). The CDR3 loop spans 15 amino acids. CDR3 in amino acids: CASSTTPSASYEQYF. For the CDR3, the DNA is TGTGCCAGCAGTACAACTCCGTCAGCGTCCTACGAGCAGTACTTC.

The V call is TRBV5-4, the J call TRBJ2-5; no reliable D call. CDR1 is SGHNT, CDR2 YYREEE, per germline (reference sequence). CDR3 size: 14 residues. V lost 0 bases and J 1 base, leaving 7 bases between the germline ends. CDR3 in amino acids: CASSLAGLQETQYF. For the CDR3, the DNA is TGTGCCAGCAGCTTGGCCGGTCTCCAAGAGACCCAGTACTTC.

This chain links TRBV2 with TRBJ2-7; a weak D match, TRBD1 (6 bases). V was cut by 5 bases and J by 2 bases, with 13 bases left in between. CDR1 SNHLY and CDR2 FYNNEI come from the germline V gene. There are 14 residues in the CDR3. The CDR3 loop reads CASSPLRGPYEQYF. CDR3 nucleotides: TGTGCCAGCAGTCCGCTCAGGGGCCCCTACGAGCAGTACTTC.

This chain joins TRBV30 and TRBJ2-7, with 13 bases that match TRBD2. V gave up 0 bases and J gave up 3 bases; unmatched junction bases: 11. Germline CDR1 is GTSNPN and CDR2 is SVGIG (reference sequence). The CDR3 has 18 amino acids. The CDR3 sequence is CAWSVDGLAGERSYEQYF. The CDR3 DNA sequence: TGTGCCTGGAGTGTGGATGGACTAGCGGGAGAAAGGAGCTACGAGCAGTACTTC. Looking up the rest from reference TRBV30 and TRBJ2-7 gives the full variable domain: SQTIHQWPATLVQPVGSPLSLECTVEGTSNPNLYWYRQAAGRGLQLLFYSVGIGQISSEVPQNLSASRPQDRQFILSSKKLLLSDSGFYLCAWSVDGLAGERSYEQYFGPGTRLTVT.

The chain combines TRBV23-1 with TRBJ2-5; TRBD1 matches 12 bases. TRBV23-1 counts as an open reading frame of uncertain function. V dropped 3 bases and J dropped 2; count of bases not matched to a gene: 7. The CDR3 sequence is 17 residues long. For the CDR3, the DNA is TGCGCCAGCAGTCAGCCCAGGGACAGGGGGCCGCAAGAGACCCAGTACTTC. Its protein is CASSQPRDRGPQETQYF.

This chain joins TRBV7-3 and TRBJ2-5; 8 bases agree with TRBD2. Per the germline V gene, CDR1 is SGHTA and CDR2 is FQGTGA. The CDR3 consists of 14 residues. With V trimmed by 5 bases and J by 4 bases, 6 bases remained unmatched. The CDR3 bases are TGTGCCAGCAGCCCGGGTGCGGGAGGAGAGACCCAGTACTTC. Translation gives CASSPGAGGETQYF.

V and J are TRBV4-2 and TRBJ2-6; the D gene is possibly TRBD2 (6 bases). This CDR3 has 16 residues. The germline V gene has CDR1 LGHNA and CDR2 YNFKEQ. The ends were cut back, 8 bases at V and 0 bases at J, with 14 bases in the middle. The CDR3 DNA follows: TGTGCCAGCCGACTAGGCGGCCTCTCTGGGGCCAACGTCCTGACTTTC. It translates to CASRLGGLSGANVLTF.

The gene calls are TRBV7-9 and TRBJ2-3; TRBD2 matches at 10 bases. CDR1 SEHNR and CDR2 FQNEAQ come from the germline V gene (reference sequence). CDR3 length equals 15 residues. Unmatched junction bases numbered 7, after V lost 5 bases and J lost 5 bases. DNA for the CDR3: TGTGCCAGCAGCCCGCTAGCGGGAGTTAAAGATACGCAGTATTTT. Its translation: CASSPLAGVKDTQYF. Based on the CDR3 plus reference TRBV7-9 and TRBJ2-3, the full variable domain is DTGVSQNPRHKITKRGQNVTFRCDPISEHNRLYWYRQTLGQGPEFLTYFQNEAQLEKSRLLSDRFSAERPKGSFSTLEIQRTEQGDSAMYLCASSPLAGVKDTQYFGPGTRLTVL.

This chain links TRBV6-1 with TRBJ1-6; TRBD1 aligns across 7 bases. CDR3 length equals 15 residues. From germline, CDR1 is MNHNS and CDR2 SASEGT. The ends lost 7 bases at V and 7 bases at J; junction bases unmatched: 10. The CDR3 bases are TGTGCCAGCACTTCTTACGGACAGGACAATTCACCCCTCCACTTT. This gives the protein CASTSYGQDNSPLHF.

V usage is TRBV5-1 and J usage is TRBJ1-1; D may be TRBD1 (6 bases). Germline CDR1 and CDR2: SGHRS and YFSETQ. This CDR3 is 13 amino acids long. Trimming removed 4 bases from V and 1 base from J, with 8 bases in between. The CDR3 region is CASSTGQNTEAFF. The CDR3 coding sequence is TGCGCCAGCAGCACGGGACAGAACACTGAAGCTTTCTTT.

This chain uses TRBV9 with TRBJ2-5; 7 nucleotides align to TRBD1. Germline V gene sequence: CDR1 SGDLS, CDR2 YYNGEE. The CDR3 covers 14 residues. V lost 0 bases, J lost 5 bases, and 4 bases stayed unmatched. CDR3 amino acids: CASSVDRGWETQYF. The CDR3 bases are TGTGCCAGCAGCGTAGACAGGGGATGGGAGACCCAGTACTTC.